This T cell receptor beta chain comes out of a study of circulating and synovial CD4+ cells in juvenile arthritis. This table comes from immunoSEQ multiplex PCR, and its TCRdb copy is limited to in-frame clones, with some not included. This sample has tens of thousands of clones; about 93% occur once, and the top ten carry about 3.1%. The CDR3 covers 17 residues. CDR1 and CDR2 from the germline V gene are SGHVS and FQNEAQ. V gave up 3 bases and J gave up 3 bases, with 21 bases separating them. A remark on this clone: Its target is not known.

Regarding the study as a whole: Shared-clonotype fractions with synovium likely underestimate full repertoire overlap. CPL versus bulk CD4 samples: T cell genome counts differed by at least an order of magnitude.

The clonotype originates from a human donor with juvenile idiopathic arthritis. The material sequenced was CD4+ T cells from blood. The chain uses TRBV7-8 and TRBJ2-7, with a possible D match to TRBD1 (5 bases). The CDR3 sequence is CASSFIGSTGRSYEQYF. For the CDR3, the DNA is TGTGCCAGCAGCTTTATTGGCTCCACAGGTAGGAGCTACGAGCAGTACTTC.